This T cell receptor (beta chain) was retrieved from a study of OX40 agonist ivuxolimab in advanced cancers. Study-wide context: Clinicians treated patients with ivuxolimab, an agonistic anti-OX40 (CD134) antibody. Patients receiving dose escalation had hepatocellular carcinoma, melanoma, renal cell or head and neck cancer. Findings and caveats of the study: Among some nonresponders, normalized T-cell clonal expansion was also low.

The table came from immunoSEQ multiplex PCR; TCRdb's copy has only in-frame clones and leaves some out. The table lists roughly 80,000 clones, 65% to 90% of them singletons. Germline assignment: CDR1 SGHTA and CDR2 FQGNSA. The V and J ends lost 5 bases and 5 bases, in that order; junction bases with no gene match: 3. The CDR3 length is 12 residues. As regards this clone: The antigen remains unidentified.

The chain uses TRBV7-2 and TRBJ2-7; 7 bases are shared with TRBD1. Here the sequenced sample was CD4+ or CD8+ T cells sorted from blood, taken in a trial of the OX40 agonist ivuxolimab. The sequence came from an adult with an advanced solid tumor such as melanoma, head and neck, liver or kidney cancer. The CDR3: CASSLTGDEQYF. DNA for the CDR3: TGTGCCAGCAGCCTCACAGGGGACGAGCAGTACTTC.